The 25 T cell receptor beta chains below all came from one sample that was sequenced in a study of CD8 T cells in Susac syndrome. The RNA input was roughly 0.45 to 1 ug, and it was reverse transcribed with random hexamers. TCRdb re-analysed the immunoSEQ multiplex PCR reads in MiXCR, keeping a single row per CDR3 protein. Of some 450,000 distinct CDR3 sequences listed, approximately 85% were seen once; the top ten hold approximately 0.12%. Source material: CD8+ T cells from PBMCs. The receptors stem from a human donor with multiple sclerosis.

This chain uses TRBV30 with TRBJ2-3, with 10 bases lining up with TRBD1. The CDR3 is 14 residues long. V dropped 3 bases and J dropped 3; count of bases not matched to a gene: 3. Germline V lookup: CDR1 GTSNPN, CDR2 SVGIG (reference sequence). CDR3 loop: CAWSWTGGTDTQYF. CDR3 nucleotide sequence: TGTGCCTGGAGCTGGACAGGGGGTACAGATACGCAGTATTTT.

The V and J genes are TRBV6-1 and TRBJ2-1; a possible D gene is TRBD1 (5 bases). The CDR3 spans 15 residues. Germline values: CDR1 MNHNS, CDR2 SASEGT. V was trimmed by 9 bases and J by 5 bases, leaving 20 bases between them. In DNA form, the CDR3 reads TGTGCCAGTGATCTAGGTAGCTTGGGGCACAATGAGCAGTTCTTC. It codes for CASDLGSLGHNEQFF.

The rearrangement links TRBV9 to TRBJ1-1; D unclear. V lost 4 bases to trimming and J lost 3 bases, with 7 bases between them. This CDR3 contains 12 residues. CDR1 and CDR2 from the germline V gene are SGDLS and YYNGEE. The CDR3 sequence is CASSTEDTEAFF. The CDR3 coding sequence is TGTGCCAGCAGCACGGAAGACACTGAAGCTTTCTTT.

This clonotype occurred a few times. V and J are TRBV5-6 and TRBJ2-7, with 7 bases matching TRBD1. V shed 0 bases, J shed 3 bases, and the junction held 3 bases outside the gene matches. This CDR3 region has 14 residues. Germline V gene sequence: CDR1 SGHDT, CDR2 YYEEEE. The CDR3 spells CASSLGQGYYEQYF. CDR3 sequence (DNA): TGTGCCAGCAGCTTGGGACAGGGATACTACGAGCAGTACTTC.

The chain has TRBV27 and TRBJ2-7; D possibly matches TRBD1 or TRBD2 (5 bases each). Germline V CDR1 and CDR2: MNHEY, SMNVEV (reference sequence). This CDR3 spans 14 amino acids. Trimming took off 4 bases at V and 3 bases at J, with 13 bases between the two ends. The DNA for the CDR3 is TGTGCCAGCAGTTGGGGGAGCGACTACTACGAGCAGTACTTC. It is translated as CASSWGSDYYEQYF.

This sequence joins TRBV24-1 and TRBJ2-1, with 9 nucleotides matching TRBD1. Trimming at V came to 3 bases and at J to 3 bases, leaving 2 bases not matched to a gene. Per the germline V gene, CDR1 is KGHDR and CDR2 is SFDVKD. The CDR3 is 15 amino acids. CDR3 protein: CATSDDRGVYNEQFF. The CDR3 DNA is TGTGCCACCAGTGATGACAGGGGGGTCTACAATGAGCAGTTCTTC.

On this clonotype: The junction does not match germline at one end; this may be a read error. V gene TRBV7-7 combines with J gene TRBJ2-2; no clear D. Per germline, CDR1 SSHAT and CDR2 FNYEAQ (reference sequence). The CDR3 sequence is 12 residues long. CDR3 sequence reads: CASSSNYGELFF. The CDR3 DNA reads TGTGCTAGCAGCTCCAACTACGGGGAGCTGTTTTTT.

The chain employs TRBV6-2 or TRBV6-3 and TRBJ1-1; perhaps TRBD1 as D (5 bases). Trimming stripped 5 bases from V and 8 bases from J, with 21 bases between. Germline V gives CDR1 MNHEY, CDR2 SVGEGT. The CDR3 runs to 15 residues. The CDR3 DNA sequence: TGTGCCAGCAGTATACGCTTGGACGGACAATCCGAAGCTTTCTTT. The encoded protein is CASSIRLDGQSEAFF.

The rearrangement links TRBV6-5 to TRBJ2-3, with D perhaps assigned TRBD1 or TRBD2 (5 bases each). Germline CDR1 is MNHEY and CDR2 is SVGAGI. The CDR3 consists of 18 residues. V was trimmed by 2 bases and J by 0 bases, leaving 18 bases between them. The CDR3 region is CASSYRNPGTWSTDTQYF. The CDR3 coding sequence is TGTGCCAGCAGTTACCGGAACCCCGGGACGTGGAGCACAGATACGCAGTATTTT.

This clonotype was observed a single time. V gene TRBV30 combines with J gene TRBJ1-6; no definite D call. Germline-derived CDR1 and CDR2 are GTSNPN and SVGIG (reference sequence). The germline V and J ends were trimmed by 2 bases and 11 bases, with 7 bases remaining between them. This CDR3 has 11 amino acids. The CDR3 spells CAWSKGPPLHF. The CDR3 region has the DNA TGTGCCTGGAGTAAAGGGCCACCCCTCCACTTT.

This clonotype was observed a handful of times. V and J are TRBV6-1 and TRBJ1-1, with D hard to call. The V gene's germline CDR1 is MNHNS and CDR2 SASEGT. This CDR3 is built from 14 residues. Trimming took 6 bases from V and 0 from J, leaving 11 bases between them. CDR3 in DNA: TGTGCCAGCAGCCTCCTAGCCTTGAACACTGAAGCTTTCTTT. This sequence encodes CASSLLALNTEAFF.

The chain uses TRBV6-5 and TRBJ1-4; D is undetermined. CDR1 and CDR2 from the germline V gene are MNHEY and SVGAGI. This CDR3 spans 14 amino acids. Deletions cut 4 bases from V and 5 bases from J, with 11 bases between. The CDR3 loop reads CASSFAGRNEKLFF. The CDR3 DNA reads TGTGCCAGCAGTTTCGCCGGGAGAAATGAAAAACTGTTTTTT.

The V call is TRBV7-6, the J call TRBJ2-2; no definite D call. The V and J ends lost 4 bases and 1 base respectively, with 10 bases between them. Germline V CDR1 and CDR2: SGHVS, FNYEAQ. The CDR3 consists of 15 residues. The CDR3, as DNA: TGTGCCAGCAGCTCTGGCAGCTTGAACACCGGGGAGCTGTTTTTT. As protein: CASSSGSLNTGELFF.

The rearrangement uses TRBV25-1 and TRBJ2-5; maybe TRBD2 (6 bases). Trimming took off 3 bases at V and 4 bases at J, with 12 bases between the two ends. Germline CDR1 reads MGHDK; CDR2 reads SYGVNS. This CDR3 is 14 amino acids long. The DNA of the CDR3 is TGTGCCAGCAGTGATTCGGGGGTCTCAGAGACCCAGTACTTC. Translation gives CASSDSGVSETQYF.

This clonotype showed up just once. DNA of the CDR3: TGTGCCACCAGCAGAGATGGGGGGGGCGGGACAGATACGCAGTATTTT. It encodes CATSRDGGGGTDTQYF. This chain links TRBV15 with TRBJ2-3, with D tentatively TRBD2 (7 bases). CDR3 length: 16 amino acids. With 0 bases removed from V and 3 bases from J, the gap between germline ends came to 13 bases. Per germline, CDR1 LNHNV and CDR2 YYDKDF (reference sequence).

The chain uses TRBV5-6 and TRBJ2-7; the D gene is possibly TRBD2 (6 bases). CDR3 length equals 11 residues. From germline, CDR1 is SGHDT and CDR2 YYEEEE. The germline V and J ends were trimmed by 3 bases and 7 bases, with 8 bases remaining between them. CDR3 in amino acids: CASSYGLEQYF. CDR3 DNA: TGTGCCAGCAGCTACGGACTAGAGCAGTACTTC.

This clonotype has more than one count but fewer than ten. The chain links TRBV6-1 to TRBJ2-7; D is possibly TRBD1 or TRBD2 (5 bases each). The CDR3 spans 12 residues. The germline V gene has CDR1 MNHNS and CDR2 SASEGT. The germline V and J ends were trimmed by 10 bases and 2 bases, with 12 bases remaining between them. CDR3 nucleotide sequence: TGTGCCATCGGGGACGGAGCCTACGAGCAGTACTTC. Protein sequence: CAIGDGAYEQYF.

V is TRBV25-1 and J is TRBJ2-1; D is possibly TRBD2 (6 bases). The CDR3 length is 15 residues. V lost 8 bases to trimming and J lost 0 bases, with 14 bases between them. Germline V lookup: CDR1 MGHDK, CDR2 SYGVNS. The CDR3 nucleotides read TGTGCCAGCTCTACTAGCCCCAGCTCCTACAATGAGCAGTTCTTC. Amino acids: CASSTSPSSYNEQFF.

The V call is TRBV5-1, the J call TRBJ2-7; 8 bases map to TRBD1. The germline V gene encodes CDR1 SGHRS and CDR2 YFSETQ. There are 15 residues in the CDR3. Losses at the gene ends were 2 bases for V and 3 bases for J; bases not matched to a gene: 7. The CDR3 coding sequence is TGCGCCAGCAGCTTAGGACAGGGCTATGGCTACGAGCAGTACTTC. This gives the protein CASSLGQGYGYEQYF. The whole variable domain, filled in from reference TRBV5-1 and TRBJ2-7, reads KAGVTQTPRYLIKTRGQQVTLSCSPISGHRSVSWYQQTPGQGLQFLFEYFSETQRNKGNFPGRFSGRQFSNSRSEMNVSTLELGDSALYLCASSLGQGYGYEQYFGPGTRLTVT.

This sequence joins TRBV7-2 and TRBJ2-7, with D hard to call. The length of the CDR3 is 18 residues. The germline gives CDR1 SGHTA, CDR2 FQGNSA. Trimming shortened V by 3 bases and J by 5 bases, and 26 bases separated the two germline ends. CDR3 nucleotides: TGTGCCAGCAGCTTCGGTAACGTGTCGACGGGTTTCGTCCACGAGCAGTACTTC. Its translation is CASSFGNVSTGFVHEQYF.

This chain links TRBV6-1 with TRBJ2-7; 8 bases align to TRBD1. Germline V gene sequence: CDR1 MNHNS, CDR2 SASEGT. The V segment lost 7 bases and the J segment 2 bases; nucleotides outside the gene matches: 7. This CDR3 region has 14 residues. In nucleotides, the CDR3 is TGTGCCAGCACCCAGACAGGGGTAACCTACGAGCAGTACTTC. Translating gives CASTQTGVTYEQYF.

The chain joins TRBV5-6 to TRBJ1-5; weak D call: TRBD1 (5 bases). This CDR3 spans 14 amino acids. Germline V gene lookup returns CDR1 SGHDT and CDR2 YYEEEE. Trimming removed 2 bases from V and 2 bases from J, with 8 bases in between. CDR3 loop: CASSFLRGNQPQHF. For the CDR3, the DNA is TGTGCCAGCAGCTTTCTCAGGGGCAATCAGCCCCAGCATTTT.

The gene calls are TRBV11-2 and TRBJ1-3; unclear D gene. The CDR3 is 12 residues long. V lost 10 bases to trimming and J lost 2 bases, with 9 bases between them. The germline V gene encodes CDR1 SGHAT and CDR2 FQNNGV. The chain's CDR3 is CATMAPGNTIYF. CDR3 nucleotide sequence: TGTGCCACCATGGCCCCTGGAAACACCATATATTTT.

The CDR3 nucleotides read TGTGCCAGCAGTTTAGCGGGGGGGGGCGGAGATACGCAGTATTTT. It yields the protein CASSLAGGGGDTQYF. This chain links TRBV12-3 or TRBV12-4 with TRBJ2-3; D might be TRBD2 (7 bases). The CDR3 has 15 residues. Deletions cut 0 bases from V and 5 bases from J, with 12 bases between.

The J gene is TRBJ1-5, the V gene TRBV15, with TRBD1 matching 8 bases. Losses at the gene ends were 2 bases for V and 7 bases for J; bases not matched to a gene: 7. This CDR3 has 15 amino acids. Germline CDR1 and CDR2: LNHNV and YYDKDF (reference sequence). The CDR3 spells CATSRTGGSRQPQHF. The CDR3 region has the DNA TGTGCCACCAGCAGAACAGGGGGAAGCAGACAGCCCCAGCATTTT.